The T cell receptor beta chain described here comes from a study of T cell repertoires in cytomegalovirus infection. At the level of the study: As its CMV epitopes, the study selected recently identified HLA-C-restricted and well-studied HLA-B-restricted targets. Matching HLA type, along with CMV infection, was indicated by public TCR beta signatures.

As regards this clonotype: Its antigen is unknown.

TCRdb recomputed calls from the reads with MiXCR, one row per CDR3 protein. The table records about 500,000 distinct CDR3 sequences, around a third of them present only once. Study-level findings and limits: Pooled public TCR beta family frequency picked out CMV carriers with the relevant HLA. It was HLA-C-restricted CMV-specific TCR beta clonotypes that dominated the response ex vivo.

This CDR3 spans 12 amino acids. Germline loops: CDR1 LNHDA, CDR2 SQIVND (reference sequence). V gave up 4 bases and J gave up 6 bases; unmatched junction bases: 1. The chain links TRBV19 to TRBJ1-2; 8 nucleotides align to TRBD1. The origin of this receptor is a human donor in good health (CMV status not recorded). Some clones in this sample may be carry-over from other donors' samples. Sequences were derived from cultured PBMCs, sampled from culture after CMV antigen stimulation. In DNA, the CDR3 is TGTGCCAGTAGTAGGACAGGGAATGGCTACACCTTC. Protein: CASSRTGNGYTF.